The T cell receptor (beta chain) under discussion was sequenced for a study of OX40 agonist ivuxolimab in advanced cancers. Study background: Six ivuxolimab dose levels, 0.01 to 10 mg/kg, were given intravenously every 2 weeks.

Findings and limits, study-wide: The authors did not determine the antigen specificity of the expanded peripheral T cells. Partial responders at 0.1-3.0 mg/kg had among the lowest clonal expansion.

Germline loops: CDR1 SGHDT, CDR2 YYEEEE. Trimming took off 0 bases at V and 4 bases at J, with 10 bases between the two ends. The CDR3 loop spans 14 amino acids. Clones were sequenced by immunoSEQ multiplex PCR, and TCRdb holds only the in-frame ones, with some missing. The data show just over 60,000 clones, with more than 90% seen just once and 0.55% to 0.8% held by the top ten. On this clone: Its antigen is not known.

The V gene is TRBV5-6, the J gene TRBJ2-5, with D maybe TRBD2 (5 bases). The clonotype originates from an adult with an advanced solid tumor such as melanoma, head and neck, liver or kidney cancer. The sequencing here drew on CD4+ or CD8+ T cells sorted from blood, taken in a trial of the OX40 agonist ivuxolimab. CDR3 amino acids: CASSLGRSGETQYF. The CDR3 bases are TGTGCCAGCAGCTTGGGGCGAAGCGGAGAGACCCAGTACTTC. Drawing the rest from reference TRBV5-6 and TRBJ2-5, the complete variable domain is DAGVTQSPTHLIKTRGQQVTLRCSPKSGHDTVSWYQQALGQGPQFIFQYYEEEERQRGNFPDRFSGHQFPNYSSELNVNALLLGDSALYLCASSLGRSGETQYFGPGTRLLVL.